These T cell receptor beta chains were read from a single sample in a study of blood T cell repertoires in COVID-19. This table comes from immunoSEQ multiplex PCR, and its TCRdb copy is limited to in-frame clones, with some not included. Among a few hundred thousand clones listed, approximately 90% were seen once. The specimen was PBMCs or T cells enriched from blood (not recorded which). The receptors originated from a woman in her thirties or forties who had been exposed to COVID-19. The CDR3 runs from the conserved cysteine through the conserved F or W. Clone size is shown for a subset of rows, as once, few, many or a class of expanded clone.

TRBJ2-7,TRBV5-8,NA,CASSLEGGRDEQYF
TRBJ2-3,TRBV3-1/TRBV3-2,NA,CASSRTGASGTDTQYF
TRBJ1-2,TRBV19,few,CASSMATGGAGGYTF
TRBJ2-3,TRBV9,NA,CASSVGPMSGGIGDTQYF
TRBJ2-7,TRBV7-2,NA,CASSFSGGYEQYF
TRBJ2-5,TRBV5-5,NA,CASTGVAGGETQYF
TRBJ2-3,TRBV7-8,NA,CASSLGVFGTGAVGTQYF
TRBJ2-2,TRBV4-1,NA,CASSQSGVNTGELFF
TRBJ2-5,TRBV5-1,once,CASSLTGQGRETQYF
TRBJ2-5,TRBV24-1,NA,CATSGAGTGQETQYF
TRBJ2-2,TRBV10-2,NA,CASREGAGLNTGELFF
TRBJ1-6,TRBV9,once,CASSGGSSYNSPLHF
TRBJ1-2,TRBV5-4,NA,CASSLVGVRDYGYTF
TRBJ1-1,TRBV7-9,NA,CASSPQTGTTTEAFF
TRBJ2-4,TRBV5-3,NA,CARSFRPGAKNIQYF
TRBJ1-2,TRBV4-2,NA,CASSQDGQGNYGYTF
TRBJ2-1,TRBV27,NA,CASSLRPYNEQFF